Presented here are 6 T cell receptor beta chains from one specimen sequenced in a study of graft-versus-host responses after intestinal transplantation. Their specific antigens are unknown. Sequencing was performed with immunoSEQ multiplex PCR; in TCRdb, only in-frame clones are kept and a portion is missing. The sample carries roughly 89,000 clones, roughly 90% recorded once. The source was unstimulated CD4+ T cells sorted from spleen or lymph node cells, collected before intestinal transplant. The source is a human donor who received an intestinal transplant.

V and J are TRBV7-2 and TRBJ2-1; 13 nucleotides match TRBD2. CDR1 and CDR2 from the germline V gene are SGHTA and FQGNSA. The length of the CDR3 is 15 residues. Unmatched junction bases numbered 4, after V lost 4 bases and J lost 7 bases. CDR3 in DNA: TGTGCCAGCAGCTCGGGACTAGCGGGGTTTAATGAGCAGTTCTTC. It yields the protein CASSSGLAGFNEQFF.

V and J are TRBV19 and TRBJ2-4, with TRBD1 matching over 7 bases. This CDR3 contains 16 residues. Unmatched junction bases numbered 5, after V lost 0 bases and J lost 3 bases. CDR1 is LNHDA, CDR2 SQIVND, per germline (reference sequence). This CDR3 reads CASSIEGGWNKNIQYF. The CDR3 DNA is TGTGCCAGTAGTATAGAAGGGGGCTGGAACAAAAACATTCAGTACTTC.

CDR3 DNA: TGCGCCAGCAAAATGGGCGGGAGGGTTATCCCTAGCACAGATACGCAGTATTTT. This codes for CASKMGGRVIPSTDTQYF. The rearrangement links TRBV10-2 to TRBJ2-3, with 9 positions matching TRBD2. Unmatched junction bases numbered 14, after V lost 7 bases and J lost 0 bases. The CDR3 extends over 18 amino acids. Germline values: CDR1 WSHSY, CDR2 SAAADI.

The rearrangement links TRBV14 to TRBJ2-1; TRBD2 agrees at 11 bases. The CDR3 is made up of 17 amino acids. After removal of 1 base from V and 7 bases from J, the junction contained 9 bases not matched to a gene. Germline V gives CDR1 SGHDN, CDR2 FVKESK. Written as DNA, the CDR3 is TGTGCCAGCAGCCAAGGAGGGGCGGGACTAGCGGCTAATGAGCAGTTCTTC. Its translation is CASSQGGAGLAANEQFF.

This clone has a single count. CDR3 bases: TGTGCCAGCAGCCAAGGTGGTAGCGGGGGACGCACAGATACGCAGTATTTT. This sequence encodes CASSQGGSGGRTDTQYF. The chain carries TRBV14 and TRBJ2-3, with TRBD2 identical over 9 bases. The CDR3 has 17 amino acids. The germline V gene has CDR1 SGHDN and CDR2 FVKESK. V lost 1 base, J lost 1 base, and 6 bases stayed unmatched.

This chain links TRBV5-4 with TRBJ1-2; 8 bases map to TRBD1. The germline CDR1 and CDR2 sequences are SGHNT and YYREEE (reference sequence). Trimming removed 3 bases from V and 5 bases from J; junction bases left unmatched: 9. This CDR3 region has 15 residues. CDR3 in amino acids: CASSWGDRFEYGYTF. The CDR3 DNA sequence: TGTGCCAGCAGCTGGGGGGACAGGTTCGAGTATGGCTACACCTTC.